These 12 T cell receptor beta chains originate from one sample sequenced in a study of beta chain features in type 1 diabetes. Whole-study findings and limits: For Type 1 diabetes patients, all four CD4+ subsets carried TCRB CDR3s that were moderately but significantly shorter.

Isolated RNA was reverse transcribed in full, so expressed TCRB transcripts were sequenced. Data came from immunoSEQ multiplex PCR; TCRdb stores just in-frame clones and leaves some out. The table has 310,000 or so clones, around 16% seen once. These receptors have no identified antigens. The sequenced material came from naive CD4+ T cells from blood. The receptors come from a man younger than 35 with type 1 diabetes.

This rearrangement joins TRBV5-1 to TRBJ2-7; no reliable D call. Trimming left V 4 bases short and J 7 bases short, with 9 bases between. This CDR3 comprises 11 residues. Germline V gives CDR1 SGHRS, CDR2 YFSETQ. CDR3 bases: TGCGCCAGCAGCAAGAGCATGGAGCAGTACTTC. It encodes CASSKSMEQYF.

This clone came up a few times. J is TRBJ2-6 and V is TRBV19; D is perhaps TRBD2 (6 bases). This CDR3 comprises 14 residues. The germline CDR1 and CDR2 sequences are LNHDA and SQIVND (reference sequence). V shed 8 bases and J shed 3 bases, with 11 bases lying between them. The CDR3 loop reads CASGGFIGANVLTF. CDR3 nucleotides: TGTGCCAGTGGGGGGTTCATTGGGGCCAACGTCCTGACTTTC.

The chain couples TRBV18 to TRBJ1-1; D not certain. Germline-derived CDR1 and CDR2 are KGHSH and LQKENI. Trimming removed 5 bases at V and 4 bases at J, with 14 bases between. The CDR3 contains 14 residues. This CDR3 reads CASSDTEGITEAFF. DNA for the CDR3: TGTGCCAGCTCAGATACGGAGGGTATCACTGAAGCTTTCTTT.

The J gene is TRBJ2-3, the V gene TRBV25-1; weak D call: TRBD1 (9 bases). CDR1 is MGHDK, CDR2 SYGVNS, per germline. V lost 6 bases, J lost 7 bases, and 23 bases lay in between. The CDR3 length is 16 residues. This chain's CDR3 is CASSFSGTGIPHTQYF. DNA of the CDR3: TGTGCCAGCAGCTTTAGCGGGACAGGGATACCTCATACGCAGTATTTT.

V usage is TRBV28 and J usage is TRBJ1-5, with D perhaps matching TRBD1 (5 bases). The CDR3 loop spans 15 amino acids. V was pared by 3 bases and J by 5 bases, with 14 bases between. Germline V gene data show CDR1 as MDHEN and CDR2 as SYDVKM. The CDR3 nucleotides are TGTGCCAGCAGTTTCTTTGGGGGGGTGGATCAGCCCCAGCATTTT. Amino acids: CASSFFGGVDQPQHF.

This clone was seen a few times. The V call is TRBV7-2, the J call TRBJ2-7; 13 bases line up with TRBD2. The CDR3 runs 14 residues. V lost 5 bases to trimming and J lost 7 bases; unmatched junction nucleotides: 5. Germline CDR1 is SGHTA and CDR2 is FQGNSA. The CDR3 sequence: CASSQTSGRREQYF. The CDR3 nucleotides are TGTGCCAGCAGCCAGACTAGCGGGAGGCGAGAGCAGTACTTC.

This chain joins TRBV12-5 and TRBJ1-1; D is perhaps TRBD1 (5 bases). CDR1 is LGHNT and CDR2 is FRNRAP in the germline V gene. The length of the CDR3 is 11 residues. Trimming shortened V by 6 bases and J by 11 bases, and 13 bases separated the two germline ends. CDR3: CASGDSSRAFF. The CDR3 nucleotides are TGTGCTAGTGGCGACAGTTCACGGGCTTTCTTT.

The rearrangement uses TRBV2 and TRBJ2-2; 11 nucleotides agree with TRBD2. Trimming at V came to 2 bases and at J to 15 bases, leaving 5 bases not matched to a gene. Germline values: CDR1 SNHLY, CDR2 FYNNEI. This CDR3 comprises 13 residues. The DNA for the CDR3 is TGTGCCAGCAGTGAAATAGCGGGGGGGCGGGTGTTTTTT. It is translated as CASSEIAGGRVFF.

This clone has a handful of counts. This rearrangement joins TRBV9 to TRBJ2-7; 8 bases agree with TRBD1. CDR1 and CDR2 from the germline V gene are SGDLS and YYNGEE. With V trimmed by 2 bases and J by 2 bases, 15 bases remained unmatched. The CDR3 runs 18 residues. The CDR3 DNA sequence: TGTGCCAGCAGCGTCGGGACAGGTTTATCAGGTAACACCTACGAGCAGTACTTC. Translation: CASSVGTGLSGNTYEQYF.

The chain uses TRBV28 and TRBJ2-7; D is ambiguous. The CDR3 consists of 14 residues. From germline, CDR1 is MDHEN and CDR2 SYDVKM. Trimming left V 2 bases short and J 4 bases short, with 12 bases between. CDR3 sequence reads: CASSLPLVRYEQYF. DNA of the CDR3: TGTGCCAGCAGTTTACCCCTTGTTCGGTACGAGCAGTACTTC. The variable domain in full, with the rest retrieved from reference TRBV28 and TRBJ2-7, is DVKVTQSSRYLVKRTGEKVFLECVQDMDHENMFWYRQDPGLGLRLIYFSYDVKMKEKGDIPEGYSVSREKKERFSLILESASTNQTSMYLCASSLPLVRYEQYFGPGTRLTVT.

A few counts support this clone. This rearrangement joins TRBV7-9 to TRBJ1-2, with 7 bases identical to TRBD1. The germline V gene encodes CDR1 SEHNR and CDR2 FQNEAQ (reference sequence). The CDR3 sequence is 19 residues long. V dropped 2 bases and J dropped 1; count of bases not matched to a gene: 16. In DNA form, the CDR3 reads TGTGCCAGCAGCTTACTCGTGCCAATCGTCACAGGGGATAACTATGGCTACACCTTC. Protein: CASSLLVPIVTGDNYGYTF.

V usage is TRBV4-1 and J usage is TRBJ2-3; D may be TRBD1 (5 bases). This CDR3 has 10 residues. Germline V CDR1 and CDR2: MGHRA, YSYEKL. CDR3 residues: CARTPDTQYF. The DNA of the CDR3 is TGCGCTAGGACACCAGATACGCAGTATTTT.